The 19 T cell receptor beta chains below come from one sample, sequenced in a study of cytomegalovirus exposure and HLA in healthy donors (dated by TCRdb to 2016 to 2017). The library was obtained by the immunoSEQ multiplex PCR assay. TCRdb stores this immuneACCESS table with in-frame sequences only. Part of the clones is absent; in the studies checked, under half of the shortfall reflects unresolved V genes, and no reason is known for the rest. The sample yields 250,000 to 350,000 clones; 80% to 90% were counted once. The leading ten clones occupy roughly 0.8% of the sample. The material sequenced was PBMCs. These receptors came from a woman younger than 30 in good health and CMV-seronegative.

This clone was counted once. The chain couples TRBV19 to TRBJ1-5, with D maybe TRBD1 (5 bases). Trimming took 4 bases from V and 0 from J, leaving 13 bases between them. Germline loops: CDR1 LNHDA, CDR2 SQIVND (reference sequence). The CDR3 extends over 16 amino acids. The CDR3 reads CASSTERQTSNQPQHF. The CDR3 DNA is TGTGCCAGTAGTACAGAAAGACAGACTAGCAATCAGCCCCAGCATTTT.

The rearrangement links TRBV5-1 to TRBJ2-3; D gene unclear. V was clipped by 0 bases and J by 0 bases, with 8 bases between them. The CDR3 totals 15 residues. Germline assignment: CDR1 SGHRS and CDR2 YFSETQ. CDR3 bases: TGCGCCAGCAGCTTGGGGCACCCTAGCACAGATACGCAGTATTTT. Amino acids: CASSLGHPSTDTQYF.

The rearrangement links TRBV7-6 to TRBJ2-3, with D possibly TRBD2 on 6 matching bases. V lost 5 bases, J lost 2 bases, and 17 bases lay in between. CDR1 and CDR2 from the germline V gene are SGHVS and FNYEAQ. The CDR3 sequence is 16 residues long. The CDR3 is CASSRRLGMLTDTQYF. DNA of the CDR3: TGTGCCAGCAGCCGCCGACTAGGGATGCTCACAGATACGCAGTATTTT.

The rearrangement joins TRBV4-1 to TRBJ2-1; 9 positions agree with TRBD2. This CDR3 spans 17 amino acids. V shed 1 base, J shed 0 bases, and the junction held 4 bases outside the gene matches. Germline assignment: CDR1 MGHRA and CDR2 YSYEKL. In DNA, the CDR3 is TGCGCCAGCAGCCAAGGGGCGGGAGGGCCCTCCTACAATGAGCAGTTCTTC. Translating it yields CASSQGAGGPSYNEQFF.

V gene TRBV19 combines with J gene TRBJ2-7; weak D call: TRBD2 (5 bases). Trimming pared 6 bases from V and 7 bases from J, leaving 19 bases between. The CDR3 covers 14 residues. The germline V gene has CDR1 LNHDA and CDR2 SQIVND (reference sequence). Here the CDR3 DNA reads TGTGCCAGTAGAGAGACTTTTAGAACGGGGGAGCAGTACTTC. It codes for CASRETFRTGEQYF.

The CDR3 here is CASSSGGEQFF. CDR3 nucleotides: TGTGCCAGCAGCTCGGGGGGTGAGCAGTTCTTC. V and J are TRBV5-6 and TRBJ2-1, with 7 nucleotides matching TRBD2. The CDR3 spans 11 residues. CDR1 is SGHDT, CDR2 YYEEEE, per germline. V lost 3 bases and J lost 9; bases outside the gene matches: 0.

The gene calls are TRBV4-2 and TRBJ2-3, with 8 bases aligning to TRBD2. Germline CDR1 is LGHNA and CDR2 is YNFKEQ. The CDR3 length is 19 residues. The V segment lost 1 base and the J segment 0 bases; nucleotides outside the gene matches: 12. CDR3 loop: CASSQGWGGSSGSTDTQYF. The CDR3 DNA follows: TGTGCCAGCAGCCAAGGTTGGGGGGGTTCTAGCGGGAGCACAGATACGCAGTATTTT.

The rearrangement joins TRBV7-6 to TRBJ2-5, with 8 positions matching TRBD2. Germline trimming cut 5 bases from V and 2 bases from J; bases unmatched to any gene: 7. Looked up from germline, CDR1 is SGHVS and CDR2 is FNYEAQ. This CDR3 is built from 15 residues. CDR3 sequence (DNA): TGTGCCAGCAGCCGACCGGGGGGGGTTCAAGAGACCCAGTACTTC. It is translated as CASSRPGGVQETQYF.

V and J are TRBV28 and TRBJ2-7; 8 bases agree with TRBD1. V trimming: 5 bases; J trimming: 2 bases; junction bases outside the gene matches: 8. The CDR3 is made up of 15 amino acids. Germline V lookup: CDR1 MDHEN, CDR2 SYDVKM. In DNA form, the CDR3 reads TGTGCCAGCAGTGGATCTGGACAGGGAACCTACGAGCAGTACTTC. Amino acids: CASSGSGQGTYEQYF.

The chain couples TRBV2 to TRBJ1-1; 10 bases fit TRBD1. V was pared by 10 bases and J by 3 bases, with 8 bases of the junction left unmatched. Per germline, CDR1 SNHLY and CDR2 FYNNEI. This CDR3 has 14 residues. The CDR3 here is CATNAGQGDTEAFF. The DNA of the CDR3 is TGTGCCACCAACGCCGGACAGGGGGACACTGAAGCTTTCTTT. Filled out from reference TRBV2 and TRBJ1-1, the complete variable domain reads EPEVTQTPSHQVTQMGQEVILRCVPISNHLYFYWYRQILGQKVEFLVSFYNNEISEKSEIFDDQFSVERPDGSNFTLKIRSTKLEDSAMYFCATNAGQGDTEAFFGQGTRLTVV.

This clone was counted only a few times. CDR3 nucleotide sequence: TGTGCCAGTAACGTAGCGGGTTCCTACAATGAGCAGTTCTTC. This translates into CASNVAGSYNEQFF. The genes are TRBV19 and TRBJ2-1; TRBD2 matches 7 bases. CDR3 size: 14 residues. Germline V gene sequence: CDR1 LNHDA, CDR2 SQIVND (reference sequence). With V trimmed by 7 bases and J by 1 base, 4 bases remained unmatched.

This clone was counted only a few times. V and J are TRBV2 and TRBJ2-2; 9 nucleotides line up with TRBD2. J was trimmed by 0 bases and V by 7 bases; bases with no gene match: 3. The CDR3 sequence is 15 residues long. The germline CDR1 and CDR2 sequences are SNHLY and FYNNEI. The CDR3 DNA sequence: TGTGCCAGCATTAGGACTAGCGCGAACACCGGGGAGCTGTTTTTT. This sequence encodes CASIRTSANTGELFF.

This chain joins TRBV9 and TRBJ1-5; no clear D. There are 13 residues in the CDR3. The germline CDR1 and CDR2 sequences are SGDLS and YYNGEE. Trimming pared 0 bases from V and 3 bases from J, leaving 4 bases between. The DNA for the CDR3 is TGTGCCAGCAGCGTAGACACCAATCAGCCCCAGCATTTT. Translation: CASSVDTNQPQHF.

The chain employs TRBV29-1 and TRBJ1-1; D not resolved. The CDR3 spans 13 residues. CDR1 is SQVTM and CDR2 is ANQGSEA in the germline V gene. V was cut by 6 bases and J by 0 bases, with 11 bases left in between. In DNA form, the CDR3 reads TGCAGCGTGGGCCTGGAGGTGAACACTGAAGCTTTCTTT. Translating gives CSVGLEVNTEAFF.

V usage is TRBV5-6 and J usage is TRBJ1-4, with a tentative D call TRBD1 (6 bases). The germline V gene has CDR1 SGHDT and CDR2 YYEEEE. The CDR3 has 15 amino acids. V lost 4 bases and J lost 4, with 14 bases in between. CDR3 sequence (DNA): TGTGCCAGCAGCCCAGGGACACGGGGTAATGAAAAACTGTTTTTT. This gives the protein CASSPGTRGNEKLFF.

V and J are TRBV5-6 and TRBJ2-5; D may be TRBD2 (6 bases). The ends were cut back, 1 base at V and 4 bases at J, with 14 bases in the middle. The CDR3 has 15 residues. CDR1 and CDR2 from the germline V gene are SGHDT and YYEEEE. CDR3 protein: CASSLLAGPGETQYF. In DNA, the CDR3 is TGTGCCAGCAGCTTGCTCGCGGGACCGGGAGAGACCCAGTACTTC.

The chain carries TRBV4-3 and TRBJ1-1, with a possible D match to TRBD1 (5 bases). V lost 0 bases to trimming and J lost 5 bases, with 13 bases between them. CDR1 and CDR2 (germline): LGHNA, YSLEER. The CDR3 loop spans 15 amino acids. The CDR3 here is CASSQDGQGGTEAFF. The CDR3 DNA follows: TGCGCCAGCAGCCAAGATGGGCAGGGAGGAACTGAAGCTTTCTTT.

The chain carries TRBV19 and TRBJ1-3; a possible D gene is TRBD1 (6 bases). The germline gives CDR1 LNHDA, CDR2 SQIVND (reference sequence). V lost 10 bases and J lost 0, with 16 bases in between. The CDR3 contains 15 residues. CDR3 sequence: CATETGANSGNTIYF. The DNA for the CDR3 is TGTGCCACCGAGACAGGCGCTAACTCTGGAAACACCATATATTTT.

The gene calls are TRBV4-1 and TRBJ1-5; 8 nucleotides match TRBD1. V lost 0 bases and J lost 3; bases outside the gene matches: 10. Looked up from germline, CDR1 is MGHRA and CDR2 is YSYEKL. This CDR3 has 18 amino acids. The CDR3 nucleotides read TGCGCCAGCAGCCAAGATAGGTGGACAGGGACCCTCAATCAGCCCCAGCATTTT. Its protein is CASSQDRWTGTLNQPQHF.